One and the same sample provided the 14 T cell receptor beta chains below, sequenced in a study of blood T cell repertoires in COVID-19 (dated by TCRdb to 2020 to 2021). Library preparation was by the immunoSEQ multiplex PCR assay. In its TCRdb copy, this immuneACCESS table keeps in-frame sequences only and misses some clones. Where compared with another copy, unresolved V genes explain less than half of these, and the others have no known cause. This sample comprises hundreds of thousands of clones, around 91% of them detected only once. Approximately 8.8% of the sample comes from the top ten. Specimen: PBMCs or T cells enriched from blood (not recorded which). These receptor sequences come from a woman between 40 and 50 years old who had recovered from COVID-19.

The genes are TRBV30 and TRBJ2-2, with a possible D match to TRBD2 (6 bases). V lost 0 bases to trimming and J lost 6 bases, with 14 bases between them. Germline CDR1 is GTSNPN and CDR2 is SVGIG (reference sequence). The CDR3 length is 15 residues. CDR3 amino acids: CAWSVDGRASGELFF. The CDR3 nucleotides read TGTGCCTGGAGTGTAGACGGGAGAGCCTCCGGGGAGCTGTTTTTT.

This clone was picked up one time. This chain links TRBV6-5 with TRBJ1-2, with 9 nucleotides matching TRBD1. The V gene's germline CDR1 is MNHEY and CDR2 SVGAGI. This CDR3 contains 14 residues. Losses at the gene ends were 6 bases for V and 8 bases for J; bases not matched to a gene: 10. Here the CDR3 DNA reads TGTGCCAGCAGAGCTACAGGGGGCGCAGAGGGCTACACCTTC. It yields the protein CASRATGGAEGYTF.

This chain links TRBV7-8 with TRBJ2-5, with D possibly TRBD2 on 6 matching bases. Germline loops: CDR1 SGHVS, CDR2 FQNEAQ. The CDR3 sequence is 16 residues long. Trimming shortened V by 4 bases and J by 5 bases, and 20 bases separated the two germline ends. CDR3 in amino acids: CASSSRDSLPSETQYF. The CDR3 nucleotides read TGTGCCAGCAGCTCGCGGGACTCGCTTCCCTCCGAGACCCAGTACTTC.

In nucleotides, the CDR3 is TGTGCCAGCAGCTTAGGTGCCGGGGATACGCAGTATTTT. Amino acids: CASSLGAGDTQYF. This chain uses TRBV7-8 with TRBJ2-3; unclear D gene. Trimming took off 1 base at V and 6 bases at J, with 8 bases between the two ends. Germline-derived CDR1 and CDR2 are SGHVS and FQNEAQ. The length of the CDR3 is 13 residues.

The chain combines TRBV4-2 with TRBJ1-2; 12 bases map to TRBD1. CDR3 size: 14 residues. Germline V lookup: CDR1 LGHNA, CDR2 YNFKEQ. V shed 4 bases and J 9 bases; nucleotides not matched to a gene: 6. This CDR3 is CASSRTGQGARYTF. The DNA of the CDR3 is TGTGCCAGCAGCCGCACGGGACAGGGGGCTCGCTACACCTTC.

The CDR3 region is CASSRTSREQYF. As DNA, the CDR3 is TGTGCCAGCAGCCGGACTAGCCGCGAGCAGTACTTC. The chain uses TRBV11-3 and TRBJ2-7, with 8 bases fitting TRBD2. J gave up 6 bases and V 5 bases, and 3 bases lay outside the gene matches. CDR3 length: 12 amino acids. Germline loops: CDR1 SGHNT, CDR2 YENEEA.

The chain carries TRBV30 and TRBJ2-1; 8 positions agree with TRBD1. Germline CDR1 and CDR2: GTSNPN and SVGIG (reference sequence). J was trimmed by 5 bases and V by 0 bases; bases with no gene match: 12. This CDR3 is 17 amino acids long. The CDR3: CAWSVGVTGAANNEQFF. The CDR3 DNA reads TGTGCCTGGAGTGTTGGGGTGACAGGGGCGGCCAACAATGAGCAGTTCTTC.

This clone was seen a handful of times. The CDR3 region has the DNA TGTGCCAGTAGTATAGATCTTATGGGACACACGAGAGGAAATGAGCAGTTCTTC. It is translated as CASSIDLMGHTRGNEQFF. J is TRBJ2-1 and V is TRBV19; D perhaps matches TRBD1 (6 bases). In germline, CDR1 is LNHDA, CDR2 SQIVND (reference sequence). V dropped 0 bases and J dropped 7 bases, with 22 bases sitting between them. The CDR3 runs to 18 residues. Together with reference TRBV19 and TRBJ2-1, the CDR3 gives the full variable domain: DGGITQSPKYLFRKEGQNVTLSCEQNLNHDAMYWYRQDPGQGLRLIYYSQIVNDFQKGDIAEGYSVSREKKESFPLTVTSAQKNPTAFYLCASSIDLMGHTRGNEQFFGPGTRLTVL.

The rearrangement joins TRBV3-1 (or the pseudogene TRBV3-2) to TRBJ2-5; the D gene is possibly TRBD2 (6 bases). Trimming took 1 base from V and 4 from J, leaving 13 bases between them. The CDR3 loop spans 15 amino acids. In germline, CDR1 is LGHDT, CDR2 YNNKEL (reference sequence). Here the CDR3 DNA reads TGTGCCAGCAGCCAAGCGGGCGGGGCGCGAGAGACCCAGTACTTC. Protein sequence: CASSQAGGARETQYF.

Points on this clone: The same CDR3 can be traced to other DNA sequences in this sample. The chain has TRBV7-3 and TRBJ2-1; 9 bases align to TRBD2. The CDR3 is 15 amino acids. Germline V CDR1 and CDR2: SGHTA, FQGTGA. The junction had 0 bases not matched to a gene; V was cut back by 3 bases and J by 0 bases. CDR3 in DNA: TGTGCCAGCAGCTTTAGCGGGAGCTCCTACAATGAGCAGTTCTTC. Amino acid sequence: CASSFSGSSYNEQFF.

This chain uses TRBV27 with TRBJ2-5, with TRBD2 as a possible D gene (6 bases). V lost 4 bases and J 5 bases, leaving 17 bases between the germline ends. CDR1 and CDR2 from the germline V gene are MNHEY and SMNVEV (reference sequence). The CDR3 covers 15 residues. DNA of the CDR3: TGTGCCAGCAGTTACAGGCAGGGTGGGAGGGAGACCCAGTACTTC. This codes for CASSYRQGGRETQYF.

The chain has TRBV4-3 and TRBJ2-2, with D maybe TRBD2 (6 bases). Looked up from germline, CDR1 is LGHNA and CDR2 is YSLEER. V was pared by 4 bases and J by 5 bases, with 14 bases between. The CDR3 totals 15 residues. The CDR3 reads CASSPTREVTGELFF. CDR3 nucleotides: TGCGCCAGCAGCCCGACGAGGGAGGTAACCGGGGAGCTGTTTTTT.

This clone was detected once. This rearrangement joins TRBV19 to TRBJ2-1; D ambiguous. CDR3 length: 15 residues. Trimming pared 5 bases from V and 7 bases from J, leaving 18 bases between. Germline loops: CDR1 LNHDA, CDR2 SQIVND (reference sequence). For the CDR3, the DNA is TGTGCCAGTAGTCCCCCCTGGGTAGCCGGGAATGAGCAGTTCTTC. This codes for CASSPPWVAGNEQFF.

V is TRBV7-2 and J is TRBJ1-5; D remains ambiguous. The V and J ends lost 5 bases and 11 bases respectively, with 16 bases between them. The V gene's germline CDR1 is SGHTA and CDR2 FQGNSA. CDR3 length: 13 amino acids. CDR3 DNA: TGTGCCAGCAGCAAGGACGGACTCTTAGCCCAGCATTTT. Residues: CASSKDGLLAQHF.